The next 16 T cell receptor beta chains were all read from a single sample in a study of OX40 agonist ivuxolimab in advanced cancers. Clones were read by immunoSEQ multiplex PCR, and TCRdb kept only the in-frame ones, dropping some. The sample yields some 64,000 clones, roughly four fifths seen once. The sample here was CD4+ or CD8+ T cells sorted from blood, taken in a trial of the OX40 agonist ivuxolimab. These receptors came from an adult with an advanced solid tumor such as melanoma, head and neck, liver or kidney cancer.

This clone came up a few times. In nucleotides, the CDR3 is TGCGCCAGCAGCGTCAGTATGAACACTGAAGCTTTCTTT. Translation: CASSVSMNTEAFF. The rearrangement uses TRBV5-1 and TRBJ1-1; the D is unclear. CDR1 is SGHRS and CDR2 is YFSETQ in the germline V gene. This CDR3 is built from 13 residues. V was trimmed by 4 bases and J by 0 bases, leaving 7 bases between them.

The gene calls are TRBV6-5 and TRBJ1-2; D may be TRBD1 (5 bases). The ends were cut back, 2 bases at V and 4 bases at J, with 5 bases in the middle. Germline V gives CDR1 MNHEY, CDR2 SVGAGI. The CDR3 is 12 amino acids. The CDR3 reads CASSYDSYGYTF. CDR3 sequence (DNA): TGTGCCAGCAGTTACGACAGCTATGGCTACACCTTC.

This CDR3 reads CASSLSSGGVTETQYF. As DNA, the CDR3 is TGTGCCAGCAGCTTATCTAGCGGGGGTGTTACAGAGACCCAGTACTTC. The chain has TRBV7-9 and TRBJ2-5, with TRBD2 matching over 10 bases. The CDR3 covers 16 residues. V shed 2 bases and J 4 bases; nucleotides not matched to a gene: 7. Per germline, CDR1 SEHNR and CDR2 FQNEAQ (reference sequence).

The rearrangement uses TRBV5-1 and TRBJ2-3, with a weak D call TRBD2 (7 bases). The V gene's germline CDR1 is SGHRS and CDR2 YFSETQ. Trimming took off 7 bases at V and 5 bases at J, with 20 bases between the two ends. The CDR3 runs to 15 residues. CDR3 sequence (DNA): TGCGCCAGCGGATTGGCGGGGGCGCTTGGAGATACGCAGTATTTT. Protein product: CASGLAGALGDTQYF.

The chain uses TRBV28 and TRBJ2-1, with no clear D. The V gene's germline CDR1 is MDHEN and CDR2 SYDVKM. The V gene lost 3 bases and the J gene lost 4 bases, with 7 bases spanning the gap. The CDR3 loop spans 13 amino acids. Written as DNA, the CDR3 is TGTGCCAGCAGTTTCGCCGGATACAATGAGCAGTTCTTC. Translating gives CASSFAGYNEQFF.

The chain is built from TRBV2 and TRBJ1-4; D not certain. The V gene lost 5 bases and the J gene lost 7 bases, with 17 bases spanning the gap. The CDR3 runs 15 residues. CDR1 SNHLY and CDR2 FYNNEI come from the germline V gene. CDR3 sequence: CASSPNAVSGEKLFF. CDR3 DNA sequence: TGTGCCAGCAGTCCGAACGCAGTTTCCGGTGAAAAACTGTTTTTT.

This clone has more than one count but fewer than ten. The rearrangement joins TRBV9 to TRBJ2-1; TRBD1 aligns across 9 bases. This CDR3 comprises 15 residues. CDR1 is SGDLS and CDR2 is YYNGEE in the germline V gene. J was trimmed by 7 bases and V by 0 bases; bases with no gene match: 5. The CDR3 sequence is CASSVEGTGFNEQFF. The CDR3 coding sequence is TGTGCCAGCAGCGTAGAGGGGACAGGGTTTAATGAGCAGTTCTTC. Looking up the rest from reference TRBV9 and TRBJ2-1 gives the full variable domain: DSGVTQTPKHLITATGQRVTLRCSPRSGDLSVYWYQQSLDQGLQFLIQYYNGEERAKGNILERFSAQQFPDLHSELNLSSLELGDSALYFCASSVEGTGFNEQFFGPGTRLTVL.

The chain is built from TRBV5-1 and TRBJ2-1, with 11 bases fitting TRBD1. J lost 5 bases, V lost 7 bases, and 8 bases had no gene match. The CDR3 length is 15 residues. Germline V lookup: CDR1 SGHRS, CDR2 YFSETQ. The CDR3 DNA reads as TGCGCCAGCTTACTTGGGACAGGGGGTAACAATGAGCAGTTCTTC. Translated, it gives CASLLGTGGNNEQFF. Full variable domain (remainder filled in from reference TRBV5-1 and TRBJ2-1): KAGVTQTPRYLIKTRGQQVTLSCSPISGHRSVSWYQQTPGQGLQFLFEYFSETQRNKGNFPGRFSGRQFSNSRSEMNVSTLELGDSALYLCASLLGTGGNNEQFFGPGTRLTVL.

The gene calls are TRBV7-2 and TRBJ2-2, with unresolved D. The CDR3 loop spans 15 amino acids. Trimming pared 1 base from V and 0 bases from J, leaving 6 bases between. Germline-derived CDR1 and CDR2 are SGHTA and FQGNSA. The CDR3 DNA is TGTGCCAGCAGCTTAGGACAAGCGAACACCGGGGAGCTGTTTTTT. The encoded protein is CASSLGQANTGELFF. Based on the CDR3 plus reference TRBV7-2 and TRBJ2-2, the full variable domain is GAGVSQSPSNKVTEKGKDVELRCDPISGHTALYWYRQSLGQGLEFLIYFQGNSAPDKSGLPSDRFSAERTGGSVSTLTIQRTQQEDSAVYLCASSLGQANTGELFFGEGSRLTVL.

This sequence joins TRBV7-2 and TRBJ2-1; TRBD2 matches 7 bases. Germline assignment: CDR1 SGHTA and CDR2 FQGNSA. Losses at the gene ends were 6 bases for V and 4 bases for J; bases not matched to a gene: 12. There are 16 residues in the CDR3. The CDR3 protein is CASRSRASGNYNEQFF. The DNA for the CDR3 is TGTGCCAGCAGGTCAAGGGCTAGCGGAAATTACAATGAGCAGTTCTTC.

For this clone: A junction boundary mismatches the germline segment, possibly from a read error. The chain recombines TRBV27 with TRBJ2-2; D is possibly TRBD2 (5 bases). Germline-derived CDR1 and CDR2 are MNHEY and SMNVEV (reference sequence). The CDR3 spans 17 residues. The DNA for the CDR3 is TGTGCCAGCAGTTTGTCCTGGTTGGTGGGTGGAAACCGGGGAGCTGTTTTT. Protein product: CASSLSWLVGGNRGAVF.

The chain is built from TRBV28 and TRBJ2-2; 9 bases are shared with TRBD1. This CDR3 has 16 residues. V lost 6 bases to trimming and J lost 9 bases; unmatched junction nucleotides: 14. Germline CDR1 reads MDHEN; CDR2 reads SYDVKM. CDR3 region: CASSSPTGTGSWELFF. The CDR3, as DNA: TGTGCCAGCAGCTCCCCTACCGGGACAGGGAGTTGGGAGCTGTTTTTT. The variable domain in full, completed from reference TRBV28 and TRBJ2-2, reads DVKVTQSSRYLVKRTGEKVFLECVQDMDHENMFWYRQDPGLGLRLIYFSYDVKMKEKGDIPEGYSVSREKKERFSLILESASTNQTSMYLCASSSPTGTGSWELFFGEGSRLTVL.

The chain carries TRBV27 and TRBJ1-1; TRBD1 matches 7 bases. The CDR3 has 14 amino acids. Germline V CDR1 and CDR2: MNHEY, SMNVEV (reference sequence). Trimming took 2 bases from V and 6 from J; bases not matched to a gene: 6. The CDR3 region has the DNA TGTGCCAGCAGTTTAGACAGGGTTGACTCTGAAGCTTTCTTT. Translated: CASSLDRVDSEAFF.

V and J are TRBV7-3 and TRBJ2-2; 9 bases are a match to TRBD2. CDR1 is SGHTA, CDR2 FQGTGA, per germline. Unmatched junction bases numbered 16, after V lost 2 bases and J lost 6 bases. The CDR3 has 19 residues. In DNA form, the CDR3 reads TGTGCCAGCAGCTTACTAGCGGGGAGTCGGCTGGATGGTCCCGGGGAGCTGTTTTTT. This encodes CASSLLAGSRLDGPGELFF.

The V and J genes are TRBV11-2 and TRBJ1-1; D uncertain. The germline CDR1 and CDR2 sequences are SGHAT and FQNNGV. V shed 6 bases and J shed 5 bases, with 13 bases lying between them. The CDR3 spans 13 residues. CDR3 sequence (DNA): TGTGCCAGCAGTACGGTTAGAAGGACTGAAGCTTTCTTT. It translates to CASSTVRRTEAFF.

V and J are TRBV30 and TRBJ1-2, with 8 bases aligning to TRBD1. The CDR3 consists of 13 residues. Germline loops: CDR1 GTSNPN, CDR2 SVGIG (reference sequence). V was pared by 7 bases and J by 2 bases, with 6 bases of the junction left unmatched. The CDR3 spells CAFSRTGNYGYTF. CDR3 DNA: TGTGCCTTCTCACGGACAGGGAACTATGGCTACACCTTC.